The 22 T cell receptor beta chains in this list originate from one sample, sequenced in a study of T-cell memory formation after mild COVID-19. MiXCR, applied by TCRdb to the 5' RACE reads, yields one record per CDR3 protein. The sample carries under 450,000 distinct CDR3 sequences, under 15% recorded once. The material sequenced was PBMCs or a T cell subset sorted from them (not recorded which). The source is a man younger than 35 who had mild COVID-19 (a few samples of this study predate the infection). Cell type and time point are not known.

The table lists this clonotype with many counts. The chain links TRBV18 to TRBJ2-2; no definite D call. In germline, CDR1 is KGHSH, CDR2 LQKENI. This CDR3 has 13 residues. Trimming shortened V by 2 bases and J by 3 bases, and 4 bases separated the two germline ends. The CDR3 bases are TGTGCCAGCTCACCAGGGTACACCGGGGAGCTGTTTTTT. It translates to CASSPGYTGELFF.

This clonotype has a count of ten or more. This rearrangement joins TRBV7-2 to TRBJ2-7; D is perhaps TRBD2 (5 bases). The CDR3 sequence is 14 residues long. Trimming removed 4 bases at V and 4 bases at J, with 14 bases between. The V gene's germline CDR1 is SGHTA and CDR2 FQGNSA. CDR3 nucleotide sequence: TGTGCCAGCAGCTATAGGCCCCGGGGTTACGAGCAGTACTTC. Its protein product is CASSYRPRGYEQYF.

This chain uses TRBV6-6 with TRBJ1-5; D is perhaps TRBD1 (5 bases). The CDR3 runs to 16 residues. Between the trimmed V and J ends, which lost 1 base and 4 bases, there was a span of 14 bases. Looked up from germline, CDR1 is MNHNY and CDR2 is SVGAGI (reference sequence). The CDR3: CASSYYPQGGNQPQHF. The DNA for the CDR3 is TGTGCCAGCAGTTACTACCCCCAGGGTGGAAATCAGCCCCAGCATTTT.

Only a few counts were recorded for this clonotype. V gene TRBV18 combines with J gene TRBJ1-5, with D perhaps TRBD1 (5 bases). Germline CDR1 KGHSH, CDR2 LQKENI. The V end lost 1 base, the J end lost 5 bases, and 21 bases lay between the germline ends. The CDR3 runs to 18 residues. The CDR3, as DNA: TGTGCCAGCTCACCACGTGTGGCAGGGTTTGGGAGCTATCAGCCCCAGCATTTT. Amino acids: CASSPRVAGFGSYQPQHF.

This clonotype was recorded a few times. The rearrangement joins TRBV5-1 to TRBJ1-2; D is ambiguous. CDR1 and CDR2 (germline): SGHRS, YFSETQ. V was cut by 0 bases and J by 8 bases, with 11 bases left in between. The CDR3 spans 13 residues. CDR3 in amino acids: CASSLVEGGGYTF. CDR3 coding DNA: TGCGCCAGCAGCTTGGTGGAGGGAGGCGGCTACACCTTC.

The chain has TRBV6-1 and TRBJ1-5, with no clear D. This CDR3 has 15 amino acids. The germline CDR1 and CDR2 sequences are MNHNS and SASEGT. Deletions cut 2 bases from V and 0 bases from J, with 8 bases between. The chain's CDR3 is CASSEKQISNQPQHF. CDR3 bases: TGTGCCAGCAGTGAAAAACAGATTAGCAATCAGCCCCAGCATTTT.

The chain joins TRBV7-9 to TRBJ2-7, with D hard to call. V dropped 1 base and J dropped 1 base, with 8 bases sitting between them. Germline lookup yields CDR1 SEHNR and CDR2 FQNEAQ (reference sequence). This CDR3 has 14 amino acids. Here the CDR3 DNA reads TGTGCCAGCAGCTTAGACGGCGGTTCCTACGAGCAGTACTTC. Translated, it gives CASSLDGGSYEQYF.

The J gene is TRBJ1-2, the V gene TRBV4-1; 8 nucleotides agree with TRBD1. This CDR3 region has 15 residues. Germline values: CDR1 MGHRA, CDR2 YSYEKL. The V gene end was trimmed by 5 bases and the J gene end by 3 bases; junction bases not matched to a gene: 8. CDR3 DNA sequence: TGCGCCAGCAGCTCCTCAGGGGGCAGCGACTATGGCTACACCTTC. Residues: CASSSSGGSDYGYTF.

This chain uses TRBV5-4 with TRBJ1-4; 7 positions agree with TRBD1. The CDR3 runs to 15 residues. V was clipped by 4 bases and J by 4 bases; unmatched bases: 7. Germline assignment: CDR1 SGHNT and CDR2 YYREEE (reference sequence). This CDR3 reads CASSAVQGNNEKLFF. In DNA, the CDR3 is TGTGCCAGCAGCGCAGTACAGGGGAATAATGAAAAACTGTTTTTT.

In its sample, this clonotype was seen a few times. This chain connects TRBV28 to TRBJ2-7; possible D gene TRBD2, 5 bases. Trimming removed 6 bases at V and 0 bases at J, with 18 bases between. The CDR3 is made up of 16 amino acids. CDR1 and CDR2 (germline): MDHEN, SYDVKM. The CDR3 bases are TGTGCCAGCAGCCCAAGAGGGAGCGTCGGCTCCTACGAGCAGTACGTC. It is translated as CASSPRGSVGSYEQYV.

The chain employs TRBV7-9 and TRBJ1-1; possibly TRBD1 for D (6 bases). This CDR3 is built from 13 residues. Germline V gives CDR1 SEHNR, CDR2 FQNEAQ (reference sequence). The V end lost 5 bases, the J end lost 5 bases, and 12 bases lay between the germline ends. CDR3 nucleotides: TGTGCCAGCAGCCAAGGGGGGAGGACTGAAGCTTTCTTT. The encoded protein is CASSQGGRTEAFF.

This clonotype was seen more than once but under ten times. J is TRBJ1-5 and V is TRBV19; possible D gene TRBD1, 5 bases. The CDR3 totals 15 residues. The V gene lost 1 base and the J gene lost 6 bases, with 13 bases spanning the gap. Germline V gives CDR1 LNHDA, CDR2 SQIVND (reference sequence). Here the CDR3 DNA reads TGTGCCAGTAGTATAGTGGGAGCGGGGGGTCAGCCCCAGCATTTT. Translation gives CASSIVGAGGQPQHF.

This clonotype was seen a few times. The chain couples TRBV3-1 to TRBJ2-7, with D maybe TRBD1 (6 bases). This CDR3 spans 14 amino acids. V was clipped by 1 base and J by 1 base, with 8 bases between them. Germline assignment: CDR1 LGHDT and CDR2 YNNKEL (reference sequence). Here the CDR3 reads CASSQGTDSYEQYV. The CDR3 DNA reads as TGTGCCAGCAGCCAAGGGACAGATTCCTACGAGCAGTACGTC.

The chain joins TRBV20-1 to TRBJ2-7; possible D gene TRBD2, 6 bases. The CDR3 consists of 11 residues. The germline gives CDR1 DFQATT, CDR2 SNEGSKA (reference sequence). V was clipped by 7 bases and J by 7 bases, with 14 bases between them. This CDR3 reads CSVRRVGEQYF. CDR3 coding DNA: TGCAGTGTTAGGAGGGTGGGGGAGCAGTACTTC.

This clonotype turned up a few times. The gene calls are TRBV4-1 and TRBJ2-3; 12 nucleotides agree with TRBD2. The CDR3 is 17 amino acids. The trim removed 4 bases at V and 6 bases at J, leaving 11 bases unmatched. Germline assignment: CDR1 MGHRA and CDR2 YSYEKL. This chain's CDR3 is CASSPWTSGETGDTQYF. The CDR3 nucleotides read TGCGCCAGCAGCCCCTGGACTAGCGGGGAAACGGGGGATACGCAGTATTTT.

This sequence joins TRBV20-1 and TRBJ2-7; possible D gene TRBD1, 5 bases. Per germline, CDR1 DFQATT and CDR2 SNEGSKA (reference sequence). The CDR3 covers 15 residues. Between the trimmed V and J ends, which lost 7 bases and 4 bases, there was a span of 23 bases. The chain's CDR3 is CSVATRGLGAYEQYF. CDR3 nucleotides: TGCAGTGTTGCGACAAGGGGCCTTGGGGCATACGAGCAGTACTTC.

The CDR3 nucleotides read TGTGCCAGCAGCGCAGGGGGCGGAGGTCAGCCCCAGCATTTT. The encoded protein is CASSAGGGGQPQHF. This chain uses TRBV5-4 with TRBJ1-5; 8 nucleotides match TRBD1. The germline V gene encodes CDR1 SGHNT and CDR2 YYREEE (reference sequence). This CDR3 has 14 amino acids. The trim removed 4 bases at V and 6 bases at J, leaving 6 bases unmatched.

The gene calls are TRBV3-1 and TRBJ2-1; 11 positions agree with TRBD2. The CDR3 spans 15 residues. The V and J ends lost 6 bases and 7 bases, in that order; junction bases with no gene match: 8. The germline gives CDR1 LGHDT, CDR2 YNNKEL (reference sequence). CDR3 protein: CASSLLAGVSNEQFF. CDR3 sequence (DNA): TGTGCCAGCAGTCTACTAGCGGGAGTATCGAATGAGCAGTTCTTC.

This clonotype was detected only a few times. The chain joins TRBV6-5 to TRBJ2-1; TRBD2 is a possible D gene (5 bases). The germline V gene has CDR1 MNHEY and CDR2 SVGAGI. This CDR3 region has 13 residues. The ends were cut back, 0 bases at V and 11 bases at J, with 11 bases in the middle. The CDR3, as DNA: TGTGCCAGCAGTTACTCGGGGAGCACCAAGCAGTTCTTC. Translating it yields CASSYSGSTKQFF.

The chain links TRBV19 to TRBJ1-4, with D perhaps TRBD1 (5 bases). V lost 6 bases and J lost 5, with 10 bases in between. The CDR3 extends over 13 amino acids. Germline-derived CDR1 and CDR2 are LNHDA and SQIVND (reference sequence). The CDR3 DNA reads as TGTGCCAGTAGCCGCAGGGCGAATGAAAAACTGTTTTTT. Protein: CASSRRANEKLFF.

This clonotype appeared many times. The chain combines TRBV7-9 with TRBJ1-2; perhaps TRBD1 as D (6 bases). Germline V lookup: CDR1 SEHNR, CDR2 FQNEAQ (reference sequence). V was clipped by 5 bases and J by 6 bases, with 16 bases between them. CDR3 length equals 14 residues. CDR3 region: CASSLTGLRDGYTF. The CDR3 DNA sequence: TGTGCCAGCAGCCTCACAGGGCTAAGGGATGGCTACACCTTC.

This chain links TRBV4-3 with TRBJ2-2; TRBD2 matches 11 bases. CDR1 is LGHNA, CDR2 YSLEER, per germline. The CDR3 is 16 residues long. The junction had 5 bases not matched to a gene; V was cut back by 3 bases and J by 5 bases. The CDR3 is CASSHLAGGGTGELFF. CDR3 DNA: TGCGCCAGCAGCCACCTAGCGGGGGGAGGAACCGGGGAGCTGTTTTTT.